A single sample gave rise to the 22 T cell receptor beta chains below, sequenced in a study of regulatory T cells in long-lasting Graves disease. TCR beta libraries were built with iRepertoire HTBI primers and Arm-PCR of CDR3 regions. One entry per CDR3 protein, called by TCRdb with MiXCR from the multiplex PCR reads. The sample has some 460,000 distinct CDR3 sequences, roughly 17% seen once; the top ten hold 9.5% to 15%. Time point described: newly diagnosed GD, antithyroid drugs for less than 3 months. RNA extracted from PBMCs served as the sequencing template. The same data also contributed to another study, on T cells in Graves' hyperthyroidism and ophthalmopathy.

Sequencing was performed on peripheral blood mononuclear cells (PBMCs), taken at new diagnosis, from a patient treated with antithyroid drugs. These TCRs come from a man in his forties with Graves disease.

Of note for this clonotype: This sequence may be a read error, since a much larger clone differs from it by one base. The V call is TRBV2, the J call TRBJ2-1; no reliable D call. The CDR3 has 13 amino acids. Germline V gene data show CDR1 as SNHLY and CDR2 as FYNNEI. CDR3 DNA sequence: TGTGCCAGCACGGACGGTTCCTACAATGGGCAGTTCTTC. It codes for CASTDGSYNGQFF.

The chain recombines TRBV19 with TRBJ1-1; D is undetermined. Trimming removed 11 bases at V and 3 bases at J, with 16 bases between. The CDR3 runs to 13 residues. The germline CDR1 and CDR2 sequences are LNHDA and SQIVND (reference sequence). Here the CDR3 DNA reads TGTGCCGCCCGTCGAACCAAGGACACTGAAGCTTTCTTT. Encoded protein: CAARRTKDTEAFF.

At least ten counts were recorded for this clonotype. The rearrangement joins TRBV7-2 to TRBJ2-5; TRBD1 aligns across 7 bases. CDR3 length: 14 residues. From germline, CDR1 is SGHTA and CDR2 FQGNSA. The trim removed 3 bases at V and 3 bases at J, leaving 4 bases unmatched. CDR3 DNA sequence: TGTGCCAGCAGCTTCGACAGGGTGAAAGAGACCCAGTACTTC. Amino acid sequence: CASSFDRVKETQYF. The full variable domain, in which reference TRBV7-2 and TRBJ2-5 provide the parts outside the CDR3, is GAGVSQSPSNKVTEKGKDVELRCDPISGHTALYWYRQSLGQGLEFLIYFQGNSAPDKSGLPSDRFSAERTGGSVSTLTIQRTQQEDSAVYLCASSFDRVKETQYFGPGTRLLVL.

This clonotype was recorded a few times. This chain links TRBV6-1 with TRBJ2-7, with 9 nucleotides matching TRBD1. Germline assignment: CDR1 MNHNS and CDR2 SASEGT. This CDR3 comprises 15 residues. After removal of 6 bases from V and 4 bases from J, the junction contained 10 bases not matched to a gene. The chain's CDR3 is CASSRVGTGTYEQYF. DNA for the CDR3: TGTGCCAGCAGCCGGGTGGGGACAGGGACTTACGAGCAGTACTTC.

This clonotype was picked up many times. This chain links TRBV6-1 with TRBJ2-1, with D maybe TRBD2 (6 bases). The CDR3 totals 15 residues. CDR1 MNHNS and CDR2 SASEGT come from the germline V gene. V gave up 6 bases and J gave up 1 base, with 13 bases separating them. CDR3 DNA sequence: TGTGCCAGCAGACCTAGGGGAGGATCCTACAATGAGCAGTTCTTC. Translated: CASRPRGGSYNEQFF.

This clonotype was counted many times. The CDR3 nucleotides read TGTGCCAGCAGTTCGGGGCAGGGAGGGAACGAAAAACTGTTTTTT. This translates into CASSSGQGGNEKLFF. The genes are TRBV28 and TRBJ1-4, with a tentative D call TRBD1 (5 bases). The V end was cut by 4 bases, the J end by 8 bases, with 17 bases between. CDR3 length equals 15 residues. CDR1 and CDR2 (germline): MDHEN, SYDVKM. The whole variable domain, remainder taken from reference TRBV28 and TRBJ1-4, is DVKVTQSSRYLVKRTGEKVFLECVQDMDHENMFWYRQDPGLGLRLIYFSYDVKMKEKGDIPEGYSVSREKKERFSLILESASTNQTSMYLCASSSGQGGNEKLFFGSGTQLSVL.

This clonotype appeared a few times. The rearrangement joins TRBV12-5 to TRBJ2-5; 10 bases match TRBD2. V lost 5 bases, J lost 2 bases, and 5 bases stayed unmatched. The CDR3 runs 15 residues. CDR1 is LGHNT and CDR2 is FRNRAP in the germline V gene. CDR3 DNA sequence: TGTGCTAGTGGTGCCGGGACTAGCGCTCAAGAGACCCAGTACTTC. It specifies CASGAGTSAQETQYF.

This clonotype was seen a handful of times. The V gene is TRBV25-1, the J gene TRBJ1-5; D gene ambiguous. The V gene lost 3 bases and the J gene lost 4 bases, with 13 bases spanning the gap. CDR1 is MGHDK, CDR2 SYGVNS, per germline. The CDR3 sequence is 15 residues long. The DNA of the CDR3 is TGTGCCAGCAGTGATGGACCCCAGCCGAATCAGCCCCAGCATTTT. Protein product: CASSDGPQPNQPQHF.

This clonotype has a single count. A much larger clone differs from this one at a single base, so this may be a read error. The J gene is TRBJ1-2, the V gene TRBV11-2; maybe TRBD1 (5 bases). The CDR3 spans 18 residues. Germline lookup yields CDR1 SGHAT and CDR2 FQNNGV. As DNA, the CDR3 is TGTGCCAGCAGCGTAGAGGGGAATCTCCGCCATGAAAACTATGGCTACACCTTC. Its translation is CASSVEGNLRHENYGYTF.

The rearrangement links TRBV19 to TRBJ1-1; a weak D match, TRBD1 (5 bases). The CDR3 sequence is 13 residues long. Germline V CDR1 and CDR2: LNHDA, SQIVND (reference sequence). Trimming removed 4 bases from V and 3 bases from J, with 9 bases in between. CDR3 DNA sequence: TGTGCCAGTAGTAAAGGGGAGTACACTGAAGCTTTCTTT. Amino acid sequence: CASSKGEYTEAFF.

This clonotype was observed at least ten times. The gene calls are TRBV2 and TRBJ2-1; tentative D call: TRBD2 (6 bases). Trimming shortened V by 3 bases and J by 7 bases, and 16 bases separated the two germline ends. This CDR3 region has 15 residues. Germline loops: CDR1 SNHLY, CDR2 FYNNEI. In DNA form, the CDR3 reads TGTGCCAGCAGTGAGGAGGGGCCCGCTGTGAATGAGCAGTTCTTC. Translating it yields CASSEEGPAVNEQFF. The whole variable domain, filled in from reference TRBV2 and TRBJ2-1, reads EPEVTQTPSHQVTQMGQEVILRCVPISNHLYFYWYRQILGQKVEFLVSFYNNEISEKSEIFDDQFSVERPDGSNFTLKIRSTKLEDSAMYFCASSEEGPAVNEQFFGPGTRLTVL.

DNA of the CDR3: TGTGCCAGCAATCTGGACAGTGTCTCCTACAATGAGCAGTTCTTC. This sequence encodes CASNLDSVSYNEQFF. The chain joins TRBV2 to TRBJ2-1, with a tentative D call TRBD1 (6 bases). The V end was cut by 7 bases, the J end by 0 bases, with 13 bases between. The CDR3 is 15 amino acids. The germline V gene has CDR1 SNHLY and CDR2 FYNNEI.

This clonotype was seen a handful of times. This chain connects TRBV29-1 to TRBJ2-4; 7 bases are a match to TRBD1. Germline CDR1 is SQVTM and CDR2 is ANQGSEA. V was pared by 5 bases and J by 2 bases, with 3 bases of the junction left unmatched. This CDR3 has 13 amino acids. CDR3 region: CSVIRGSKNIQYF. CDR3 nucleotides: TGCAGCGTTATCAGGGGGTCCAAAAACATTCAGTACTTC.

This clonotype was detected many times. V usage is TRBV12-5 and J usage is TRBJ2-2; D call uncertain. This CDR3 has 14 residues. Germline-derived CDR1 and CDR2 are LGHNT and FRNRAP. V lost 5 bases to trimming and J lost 2 bases, with 9 bases between them. CDR3 residues: CASGPTTNTGELFF. The CDR3 coding sequence is TGTGCTAGTGGTCCCACGACTAACACCGGGGAGCTGTTTTTT.

Turning to this clonotype: With a much larger clone just one base away, this may be a read error. The rearrangement links TRBV7-3 to TRBJ2-7, with 8 bases lining up with TRBD2. Germline-derived CDR1 and CDR2 are SGHTA and FQGTGA. Trimming at V came to 1 base and at J to 11 bases, leaving 22 bases not matched to a gene. The CDR3 runs to 18 residues. The CDR3 DNA reads as TGTGCCAGCAGCTTAAAAGGCTTAGCGGGGAGTCTTCCGAACCGGGAGTACTTC. This codes for CASSLKGLAGSLPNREYF.

This clonotype was counted between two and nine times. The chain links TRBV9 to TRBJ2-2; 8 positions agree with TRBD2. Germline V gives CDR1 SGDLS, CDR2 YYNGEE. V trimming: 0 bases; J trimming: 6 bases; junction bases outside the gene matches: 10. The CDR3 totals 17 residues. Here the CDR3 reads CASSVDPLSAGAGELFF. The DNA for the CDR3 is TGTGCCAGCAGCGTAGACCCCCTTTCAGCGGGAGCCGGGGAGCTGTTTTTT.

This clonotype was observed a handful of times. The chain is built from TRBV14 and TRBJ1-1, with D tentatively TRBD1 (6 bases). Germline V gene sequence: CDR1 SGHDN, CDR2 FVKESK. CDR3 length: 14 amino acids. Trimming took off 7 bases at V and 1 base at J, with 13 bases between the two ends. CDR3 nucleotides: TGTGCCAGCAAGCAGGGGCGGAAGAACACTGAAGCTTTCTTT. This codes for CASKQGRKNTEAFF.

This clonotype was observed at least ten times. The chain links TRBV6-2 or TRBV6-3 to TRBJ1-5, with D unclear. V lost 2 bases and J lost 5, with 22 bases in between. Germline values: CDR1 MNHEY, CDR2 SVGEGT. This CDR3 region has 18 residues. CDR3 amino acids: CASSYRQATKTSDQPQHF. In nucleotides, the CDR3 is TGTGCCAGCAGTTACCGGCAGGCGACGAAAACGAGCGATCAGCCCCAGCATTTT.

This clonotype was counted at least ten times. The rearrangement joins TRBV2 to TRBJ2-7; a weak D match, TRBD1 (6 bases). This CDR3 is 13 amino acids long. CDR1 and CDR2 from the germline V gene are SNHLY and FYNNEI. Trimming pared 7 bases from V and 4 bases from J, leaving 14 bases between. The CDR3 bases are TGTGCCAGCACCCAGGACAGTTTTTACGAGCAGTACTTC. Translation gives CASTQDSFYEQYF.

Many counts were recorded for this clonotype. V usage is TRBV24-1 and J usage is TRBJ2-4, with D perhaps TRBD1 (5 bases). CDR1 is KGHDR, CDR2 SFDVKD, per germline. Trimming removed 4 bases from V and 2 bases from J, with 11 bases in between. CDR3 length: 15 residues. As DNA, the CDR3 is TGTGCCACCAGTGACCCAGGGTTAACCAAAAACATTCAGTACTTC. Translated: CATSDPGLTKNIQYF.

V usage is TRBV9 and J usage is TRBJ2-6, with D unresolved. This CDR3 region has 14 residues. V was pared by 3 bases and J by 0 bases, with 4 bases between. Germline V gene data show CDR1 as SGDLS and CDR2 as YYNGEE. DNA of the CDR3: TGTGCCAGCAGCGGGACCTCTGGGGCCAACGTCCTGACTTTC. As protein: CASSGTSGANVLTF.

In this sample, this clonotype turned up a few times. This CDR3 reads CASSQPRAGLYGYTF. CDR3 in DNA: TGTGCCAGCAGCCAGCCCCGGGCAGGGCTTTATGGCTACACCTTC. This chain links TRBV3-1 with TRBJ1-2; weak D call: TRBD1 (5 bases). This CDR3 has 15 residues. Trimming shortened V by 3 bases and J by 5 bases, and 16 bases separated the two germline ends. The V gene's germline CDR1 is LGHDT and CDR2 YNNKEL (reference sequence).